This is a list of T cell receptor beta chains from one sample in a study of blood T cell repertoires in COVID-19. Produced via immunoSEQ multiplex PCR; TCRdb's table is partial and in-frame only. Counted here are 330,000 or so clones, 87% occurring once; the ten biggest clones make up around 9.9%. The sequencing input was peripheral blood. These receptors were taken from a man between 25 and 39 years old with COVID-19, enrolled during active disease. The CDR3 runs from the conserved cysteine through the conserved F or W. A D gene is named only where the DNA matches it firmly. Expanded clones get a size class; other rows say once, few or many, or leave the size out.

J: TRBJ2-2
D: NA
size: NA
V: TRBV27
DNA: TGTGCCAGCAGAGGCGTATCCAGGGGCACCGGGGAGCTGTTTTTT
CDR3: CASRGVSRGTGELFF

J: TRBJ2-7
D: NA
size: NA
V: TRBV28
DNA: TGTGCCAGCAGTTTGAGTATGAATTGGCAGTACTTC
CDR3: CASSLSMNWQYF

J: TRBJ2-1
D: TRBD1
size: NA
V: TRBV9
DNA: TGTGCCAGCAGCGCAGTAATTGGACAGGGGGCCTACAATGAGCAGTTCTTC
CDR3: CASSAVIGQGAYNEQFF

J: TRBJ1-2
D: NA
size: once
V: TRBV21-1
DNA: TGTGCCAGCAGCAAGCGACAGGGGCTTGCTAACTATGGCTACACCTTC
CDR3: CASSKRQGLANYGYTF

J: TRBJ1-2
D: NA
size: NA
V: TRBV12-3/TRBV12-4
DNA: TGTGCCAGCAGTTTATATCGGGGATATGGCTACACCTTC
CDR3: CASSLYRGYGYTF

J: TRBJ2-2
D: TRBD1
size: NA
V: TRBV11-1
DNA: TGTGCCAGCAGCCGTTTTGACAGGGCCGGGGAGCTGTTTTTT
CDR3: CASSRFDRAGELFF

J: TRBJ1-5
D: TRBD1
size: NA
V: TRBV4-3
DNA: TGCGCCAGCAGCCAAGATTTCGGACAGGCCGATCAGCCCCAGCATTTT
CDR3: CASSQDFGQADQPQHF

J: TRBJ2-6
D: TRBD1
size: NA
V: TRBV5-1
DNA: TGCGCCAGCAGCCGGACAGGGGGCCCTGGGGCCAACGTCCTGACTTTC
CDR3: CASSRTGGPGANVLTF

J: TRBJ2-7
D: NA
size: NA
V: TRBV7-6
DNA: TGTGCCAGCTCGCTTGGACACCAACCTTCCTACGAGCAGTACTTC
CDR3: CASSLGHQPSYEQYF

J: TRBJ2-1
D: TRBD1
size: NA
V: TRBV5-6
DNA: TGTGCCAGCAGCTTGAGGGTGGGACAGGGTTACAATGAGCAGTTCTTC
CDR3: CASSLRVGQGYNEQFF

J: TRBJ2-1
D: NA
size: NA
V: TRBV20-1
DNA: TGCAGTTACAGGGCCAATGAGCAGTTCTTC
CDR3: CSYRANEQFF

J: TRBJ2-1
D: NA
size: NA
V: TRBV24-1
DNA: TGTGCCACCAGTGACCCACAGTACTCCTACAATGAGCAGTTCTTC
CDR3: CATSDPQYSYNEQFF

J: TRBJ1-1
D: NA
size: few
V: TRBV6-5
DNA: TGTGCCAGCAGTTACACAGGGAGCCTGAACACTGAAGCTTTCTTT
CDR3: CASSYTGSLNTEAFF

J: TRBJ2-6
D: NA
size: NA
V: TRBV7-6
DNA: TGTGCCAGCAGCTTACGGCAGGGGCTGTCTTGGGCCAACGTCCTGACTTTC
CDR3: CASSLRQGLSWANVLTF

J: TRBJ1-5
D: NA
size: NA
V: TRBV7-8
DNA: TGTGCCAGCAGCTCAAACCTAGGGGTTGGGCAGCCCCAGCATTTT
CDR3: CASSSNLGVGQPQHF

J: TRBJ2-7
D: TRBD1
size: NA
V: TRBV28
DNA: TGTGCCAGCAGGACAGGGCCCCTCTCCTACGAGCAGTACTTC
CDR3: CASRTGPLSYEQYF

J: TRBJ2-7
D: TRBD1
size: NA
V: TRBV7-9
DNA: TGTGCCAGCAGCTCACAGGGGGCTCCCTACGAGCAGTACTTC
CDR3: CASSSQGAPYEQYF

J: TRBJ2-6
D: TRBD1
size: NA
V: TRBV4-3
DNA: TGCGCCAGCAGCCAAAGCCGGACAGGACTTAACTCTGGGGCCAACGTCCTGACTTTC
CDR3: CASSQSRTGLNSGANVLTF

J: TRBJ1-4
D: NA
size: NA
V: TRBV27
DNA: TGTGCCAGCAGTGTGGACAGTTATGAAAAACTGTTTTTT
CDR3: CASSVDSYEKLFF

J: TRBJ2-3
D: TRBD1
size: NA
V: TRBV5-5
DNA: TGTGCCAGCAGCGCGCCGGGACAGGGTCCAGATACGCAGTATTTT
CDR3: CASSAPGQGPDTQYF

J: TRBJ1-1
D: NA
size: once
V: TRBV2
DNA: TGTGCCAGCAGTGTTCTGACCTCCGCGGATGAAGCTTTCTTT
CDR3: CASSVLTSADEAFF

J: TRBJ2-2
D: NA
size: NA
V: TRBV23-1
DNA: TGCGCCAGCAGTCAATCTCTGGGGGCAGGTCGGACCGGGGAGCTGTTTTTT
CDR3: CASSQSLGAGRTGELFF

J: TRBJ2-7
D: TRBD1
size: NA
V: TRBV3-1/TRBV3-2
DNA: TGTGCCAGCAGCCCGCCGGGGACAGCTTCCTACGAGCAGTACTTC
CDR3: CASSPPGTASYEQYF

J: TRBJ2-3
D: TRBD2
size: NA
V: TRBV5-4
DNA: TGTGCCAGCAGCCCCTCGAATATGGCGGGGGGGCGAGATACGCAGTATTTT
CDR3: CASSPSNMAGGRDTQYF

J: TRBJ1-1
D: TRBD1
size: NA
V: TRBV5-1
DNA: TGCGCCAGCAGCTATGACAGGGACACTGAAGCTTTCTTT
CDR3: CASSYDRDTEAFF

J: TRBJ1-1
D: NA
size: NA
V: TRBV2
DNA: TGTGCCAGCAGCAGGGCTATAATCCGGGAAGCTTTCTTT
CDR3: CASSRAIIREAFF

J: TRBJ1-2
D: NA
size: NA
V: TRBV5-4
DNA: TGTGCCAGCAGCCCCCCGGGAGGGGGTAACTATGGCTACACCTTC
CDR3: CASSPPGGGNYGYTF

J: TRBJ2-3
D: TRBD2
size: NA
V: TRBV19
DNA: TGTGCCACCAAAGGACTAGCGGGAAGTCCAGATACGCAGTATTTT
CDR3: CATKGLAGSPDTQYF

J: TRBJ1-3
D: TRBD1
size: NA
V: TRBV5-1
DNA: TGCGCCAGTGCGGTGACAGGGACTGGAAACACCATATATTTT
CDR3: CASAVTGTGNTIYF

J: TRBJ1-4
D: NA
size: once
V: TRBV7-3
DNA: TGTGCCAGCAGCTTAAACAGCGGGGCGGGTGAAAAACTGTTTTTT
CDR3: CASSLNSGAGEKLFF

J: TRBJ1-6
D: NA
size: NA
V: TRBV7-3
DNA: TGTGCCAGCAGCTTAATGGGCGAGGCAGGGAATTCACCCCTCCACTTT
CDR3: CASSLMGEAGNSPLHF

J: TRBJ1-1
D: TRBD1
size: NA
V: TRBV5-1
DNA: TGCGCCAGCAGCTTGGGGGACAGGGAATACACTGAAGCTTTCTTT
CDR3: CASSLGDREYTEAFF

J: TRBJ2-1
D: NA
size: NA
V: TRBV18
DNA: TGTGCCAGCTCCCCCATTGACTTAGGAGAGCAGTTCTTC
CDR3: CASSPIDLGEQFF

J: TRBJ1-1
D: TRBD1
size: NA
V: TRBV6-4
DNA: TGTGCCAGCAGTGCCACAGGGGAAACTGAAGCTTTCTTT
CDR3: CASSATGETEAFF

J: TRBJ1-1
D: NA
size: NA
V: TRBV11-2
DNA: TGTGCCAGCACTCGACAGCTCTTGAACACTGAAGCTTTCTTT
CDR3: CASTRQLLNTEAFF

J: TRBJ1-1
D: TRBD1
size: NA
V: TRBV24-1
DNA: TGTGCCACCAGTGATGCCAGGGGGGCATCCACTGAAGCTTTCTTT
CDR3: CATSDARGASTEAFF